These 2 T cell receptor beta chains came from one sample sequenced in a study of T cell repertoires in cytomegalovirus infection. Which antigens these TCRs recognize remains unknown. TCRdb redid the calling of the reads with MiXCR, one entry per CDR3 protein. The repertoire holds 650,000 to 900,000 distinct CDR3 sequences, with about 33% as singletons. The sequencing here drew on cultured CD8+ T cells from PBMCs, taken from culture after CMV antigen stimulation. All receptors come from a human donor in good health (CMV status not recorded). Some clones in this sample may be carry-over from other donors' samples.

This clonotype was seen a handful of times. The chain links TRBV27 to TRBJ2-1, with D maybe TRBD1 (6 bases). V lost 3 bases and J 4 bases, leaving 13 bases between the germline ends. CDR1 and CDR2 from the germline V gene are MNHEY and SMNVEV (reference sequence). The CDR3 runs to 15 residues. The CDR3 region has the DNA TGTGCCAGCAGTTTTTACCAGGGGTCTTACAATGAGCAGTTCTTC. This sequence encodes CASSFYQGSYNEQFF.

The table lists this clonotype with a few counts. The chain is built from TRBV6-1 and TRBJ2-3; weak D call: TRBD2 (6 bases). Germline V gene lookup returns CDR1 MNHNS and CDR2 SASEGT. The CDR3 runs to 15 residues. V lost 1 base to trimming and J lost 4 bases, with 12 bases between them. The CDR3 protein is CASSEGSASADTQYF. CDR3 DNA sequence: TGTGCCAGCAGTGAAGGATCGGCTAGCGCAGATACGCAGTATTTT.